A single T cell receptor (beta chain) is shown here with its context. The CDR3 totals 13 residues. Germline V CDR1 and CDR2: LGHNA, YSLEER. Trimming left V 2 bases short and J 5 bases short, with 10 bases between. The data were taken from a study of blood T cell repertoires in COVID-19. Clones were read by immunoSEQ multiplex PCR, and TCRdb kept only the in-frame ones, dropping some. The sample yields fewer than 200,000 clones, roughly 84% seen once. The chain recombines TRBV4-3 with TRBJ2-7, with D possibly matching TRBD1 (6 bases). This TCR was recovered from a woman at least 80 years old with acute or convalescent COVID-19. The sequenced sample was peripheral blood. The chain's CDR3 is CASSQTQGHEQYF. The CDR3 DNA reads as TGCGCCAGCAGCCAAACACAGGGCCACGAGCAGTACTTC.